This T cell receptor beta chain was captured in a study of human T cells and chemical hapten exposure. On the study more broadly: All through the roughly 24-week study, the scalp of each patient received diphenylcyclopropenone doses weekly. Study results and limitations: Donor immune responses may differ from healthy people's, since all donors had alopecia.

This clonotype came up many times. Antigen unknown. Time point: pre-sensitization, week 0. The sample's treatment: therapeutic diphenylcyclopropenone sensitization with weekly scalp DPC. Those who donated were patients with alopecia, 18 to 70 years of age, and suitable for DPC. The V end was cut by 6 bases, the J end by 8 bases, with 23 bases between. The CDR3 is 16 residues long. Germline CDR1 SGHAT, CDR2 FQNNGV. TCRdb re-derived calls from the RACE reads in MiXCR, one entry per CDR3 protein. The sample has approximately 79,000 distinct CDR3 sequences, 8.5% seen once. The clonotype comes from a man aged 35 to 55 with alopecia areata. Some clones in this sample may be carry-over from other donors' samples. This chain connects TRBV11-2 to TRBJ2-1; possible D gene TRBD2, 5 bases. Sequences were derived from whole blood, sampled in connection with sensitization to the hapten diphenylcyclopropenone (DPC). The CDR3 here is CASRIVGKLISDEQFF. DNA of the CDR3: TGTGCCAGCAGGATCGTCGGGAAATTAATTTCGGATGAGCAGTTCTTC.